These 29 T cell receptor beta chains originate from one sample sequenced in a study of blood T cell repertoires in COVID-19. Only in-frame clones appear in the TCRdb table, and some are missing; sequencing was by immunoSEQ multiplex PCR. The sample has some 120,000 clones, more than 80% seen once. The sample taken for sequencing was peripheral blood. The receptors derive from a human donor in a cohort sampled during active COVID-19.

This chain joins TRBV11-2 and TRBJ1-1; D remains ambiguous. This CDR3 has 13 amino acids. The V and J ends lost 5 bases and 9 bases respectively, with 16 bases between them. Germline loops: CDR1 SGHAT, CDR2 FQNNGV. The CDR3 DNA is TGTGCCAGCAGCCTGAGACAATCGACCCAAGCTTTCTTT. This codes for CASSLRQSTQAFF.

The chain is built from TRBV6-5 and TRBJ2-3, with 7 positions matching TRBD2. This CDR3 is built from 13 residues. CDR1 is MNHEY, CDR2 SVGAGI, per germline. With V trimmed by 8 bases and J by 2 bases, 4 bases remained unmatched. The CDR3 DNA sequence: TGTGCCAGCCGGGACTACTACACAGATACGCAGTATTTT. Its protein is CASRDYYTDTQYF.

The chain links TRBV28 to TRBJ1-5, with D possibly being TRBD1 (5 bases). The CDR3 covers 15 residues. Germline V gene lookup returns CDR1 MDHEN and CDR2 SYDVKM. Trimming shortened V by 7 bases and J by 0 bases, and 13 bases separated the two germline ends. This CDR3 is CASTPGTYSNQPQHF. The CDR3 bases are TGTGCCAGCACTCCGGGGACTTATAGCAATCAGCCCCAGCATTTT.

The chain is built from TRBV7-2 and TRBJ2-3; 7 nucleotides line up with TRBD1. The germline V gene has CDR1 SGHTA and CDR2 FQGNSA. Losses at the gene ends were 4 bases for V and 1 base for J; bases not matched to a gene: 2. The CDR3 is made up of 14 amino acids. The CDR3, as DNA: TGTGCCAGCAGCTACGACAGGGGCACAGATACGCAGTATTTT. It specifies CASSYDRGTDTQYF.

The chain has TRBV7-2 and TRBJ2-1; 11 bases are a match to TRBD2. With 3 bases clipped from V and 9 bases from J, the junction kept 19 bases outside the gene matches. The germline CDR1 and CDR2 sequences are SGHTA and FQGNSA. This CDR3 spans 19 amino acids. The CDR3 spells CASSFLGKLAGGPLGEQFF. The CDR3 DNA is TGTGCCAGCAGCTTTCTCGGCAAATTAGCGGGAGGGCCTCTTGGTGAGCAGTTCTTC.

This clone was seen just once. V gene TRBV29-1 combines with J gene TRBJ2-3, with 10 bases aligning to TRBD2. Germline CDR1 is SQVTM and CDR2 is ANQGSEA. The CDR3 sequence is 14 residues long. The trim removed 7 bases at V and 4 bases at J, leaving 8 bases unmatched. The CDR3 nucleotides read TGCAGCGACCGGACTAGCGGACTGCCAGATACGCAGTATTTT. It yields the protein CSDRTSGLPDTQYF.

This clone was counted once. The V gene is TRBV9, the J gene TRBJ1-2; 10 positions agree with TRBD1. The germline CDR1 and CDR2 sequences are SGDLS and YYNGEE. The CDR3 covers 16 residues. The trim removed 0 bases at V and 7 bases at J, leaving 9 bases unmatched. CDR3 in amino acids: CASSVATGGDRGGYTF. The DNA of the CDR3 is TGTGCCAGCAGCGTAGCTACAGGGGGGGACAGGGGTGGCTACACCTTC. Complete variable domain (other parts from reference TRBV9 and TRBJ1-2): DSGVTQTPKHLITATGQRVTLRCSPRSGDLSVYWYQQSLDQGLQFLIQYYNGEERAKGNILERFSAQQFPDLHSELNLSSLELGDSALYFCASSVATGGDRGGYTFGSGTRLTVV.

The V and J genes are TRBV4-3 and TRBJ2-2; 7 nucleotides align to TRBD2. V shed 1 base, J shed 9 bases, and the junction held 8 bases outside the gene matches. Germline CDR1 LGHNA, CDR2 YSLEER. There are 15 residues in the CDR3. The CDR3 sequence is CASSQGYRGGRELFF. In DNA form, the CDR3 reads TGCGCCAGCAGCCAAGGGTATAGGGGAGGGCGGGAGCTGTTTTTT.

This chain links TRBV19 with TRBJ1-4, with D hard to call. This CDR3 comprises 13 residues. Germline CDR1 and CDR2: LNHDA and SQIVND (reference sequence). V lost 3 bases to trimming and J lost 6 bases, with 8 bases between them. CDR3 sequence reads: CASSMGRHEKLFF. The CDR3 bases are TGTGCCAGTAGTATGGGCCGTCATGAAAAACTGTTTTTT.

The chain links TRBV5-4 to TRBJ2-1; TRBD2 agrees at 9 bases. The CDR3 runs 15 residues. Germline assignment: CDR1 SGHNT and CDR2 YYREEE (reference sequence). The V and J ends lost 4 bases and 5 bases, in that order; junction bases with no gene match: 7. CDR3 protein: CASSPWASGNNEQFF. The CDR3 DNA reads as TGTGCCAGCAGCCCCTGGGCTAGCGGGAACAATGAGCAGTTCTTC.

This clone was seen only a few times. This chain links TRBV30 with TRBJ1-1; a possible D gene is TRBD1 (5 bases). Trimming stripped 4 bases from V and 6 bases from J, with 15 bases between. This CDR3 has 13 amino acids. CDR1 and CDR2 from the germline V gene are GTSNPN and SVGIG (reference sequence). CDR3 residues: CAWIFRQSAEAFF. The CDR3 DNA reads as TGTGCCTGGATTTTTCGACAGTCGGCTGAAGCTTTCTTT.

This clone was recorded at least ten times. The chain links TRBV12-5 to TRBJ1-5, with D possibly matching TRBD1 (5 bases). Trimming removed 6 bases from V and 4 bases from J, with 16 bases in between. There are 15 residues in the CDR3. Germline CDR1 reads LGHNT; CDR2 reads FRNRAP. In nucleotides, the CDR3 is TGTGCTAGTGGCCCAGGCAGGGTACCGAATCAGCCCCAGCATTTT. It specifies CASGPGRVPNQPQHF.

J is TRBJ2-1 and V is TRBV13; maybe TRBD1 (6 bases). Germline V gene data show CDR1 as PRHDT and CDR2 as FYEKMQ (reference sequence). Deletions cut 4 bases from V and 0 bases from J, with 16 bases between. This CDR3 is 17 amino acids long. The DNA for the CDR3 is TGTGCCAGCAGCTGGAAAACAGGGTCGGGCTCCTACAATGAGCAGTTCTTC. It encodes CASSWKTGSGSYNEQFF.

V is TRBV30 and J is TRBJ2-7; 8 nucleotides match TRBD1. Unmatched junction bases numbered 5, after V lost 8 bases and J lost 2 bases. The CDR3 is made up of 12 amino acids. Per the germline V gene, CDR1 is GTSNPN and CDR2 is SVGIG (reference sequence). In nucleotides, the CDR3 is TGTGCCAGCACAGGGGGAGCCTACGAGCAGTACTTC. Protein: CASTGGAYEQYF.

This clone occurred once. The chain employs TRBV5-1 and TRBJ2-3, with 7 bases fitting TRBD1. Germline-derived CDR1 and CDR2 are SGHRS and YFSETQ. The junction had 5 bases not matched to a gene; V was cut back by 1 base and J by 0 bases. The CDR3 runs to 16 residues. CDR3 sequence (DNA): TGCGCCAGCAGCTTGCAGGGACAGAGTAGCACAGATACGCAGTATTTT. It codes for CASSLQGQSSTDTQYF.

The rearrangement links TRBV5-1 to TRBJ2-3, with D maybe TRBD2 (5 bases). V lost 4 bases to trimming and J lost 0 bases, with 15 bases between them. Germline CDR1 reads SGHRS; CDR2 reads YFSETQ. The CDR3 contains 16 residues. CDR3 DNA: TGCGCCAGCAGCCTGAGGACTGTTCTTAGCACAGATACGCAGTATTTT. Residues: CASSLRTVLSTDTQYF.

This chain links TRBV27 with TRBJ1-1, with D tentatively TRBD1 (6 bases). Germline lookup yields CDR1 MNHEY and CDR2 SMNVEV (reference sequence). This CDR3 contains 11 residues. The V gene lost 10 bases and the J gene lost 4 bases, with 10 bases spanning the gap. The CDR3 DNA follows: TGTGCCATACAGGGTCTCACTGAAGCTTTCTTT. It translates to CAIQGLTEAFF.

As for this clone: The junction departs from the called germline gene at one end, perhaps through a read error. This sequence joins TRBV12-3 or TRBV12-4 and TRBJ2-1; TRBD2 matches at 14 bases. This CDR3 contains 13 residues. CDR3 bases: TGTGCCAGCAGTCCGGGGACTAGCGGGAGAGGGATCTTC. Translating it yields CASSPGTSGRGIF.

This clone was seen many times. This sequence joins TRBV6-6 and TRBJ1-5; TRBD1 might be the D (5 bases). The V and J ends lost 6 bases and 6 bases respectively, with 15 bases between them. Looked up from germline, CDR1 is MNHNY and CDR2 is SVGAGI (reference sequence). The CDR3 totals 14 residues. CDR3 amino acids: CASRDTEVRQPQHF. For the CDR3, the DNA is TGTGCCAGCAGGGACACGGAAGTTCGTCAGCCCCAGCATTTT.

The DNA for the CDR3 is TGTGCCAGCAGCGTAGGGAGGAGCGGCTTTTCCTATGGCTACACCTTC. Protein: CASSVGRSGFSYGYTF. The V gene is TRBV9, the J gene TRBJ1-2, with D hard to call. Trimming pared 0 bases from V and 4 bases from J, leaving 16 bases between. The CDR3 has 16 amino acids. Germline CDR1 is SGDLS and CDR2 is YYNGEE.

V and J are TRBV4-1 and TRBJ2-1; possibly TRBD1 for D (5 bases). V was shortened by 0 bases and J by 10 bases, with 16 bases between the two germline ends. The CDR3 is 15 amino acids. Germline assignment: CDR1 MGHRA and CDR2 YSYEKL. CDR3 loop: CASSQDLVGVREQFF. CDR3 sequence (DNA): TGCGCCAGCAGCCAAGATCTAGTAGGGGTTAGGGAGCAGTTCTTC.

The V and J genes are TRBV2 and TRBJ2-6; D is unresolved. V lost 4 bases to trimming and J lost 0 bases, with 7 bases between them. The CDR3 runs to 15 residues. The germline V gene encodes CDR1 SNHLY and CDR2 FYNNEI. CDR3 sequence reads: CASSAWSSGANVLTF. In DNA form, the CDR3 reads TGTGCCAGCAGTGCGTGGAGCTCTGGGGCCAACGTCCTGACTTTC.

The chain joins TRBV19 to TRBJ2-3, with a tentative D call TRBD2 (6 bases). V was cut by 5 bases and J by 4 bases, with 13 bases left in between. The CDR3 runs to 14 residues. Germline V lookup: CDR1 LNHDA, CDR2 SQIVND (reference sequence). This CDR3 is CASSRGTGADTQYF. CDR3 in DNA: TGTGCCAGTAGTCGGGGGACGGGTGCAGATACGCAGTATTTT. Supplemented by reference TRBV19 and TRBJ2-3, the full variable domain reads DGGITQSPKYLFRKEGQNVTLSCEQNLNHDAMYWYRQDPGQGLRLIYYSQIVNDFQKGDIAEGYSVSREKKESFPLTVTSAQKNPTAFYLCASSRGTGADTQYFGPGTRLTVL.

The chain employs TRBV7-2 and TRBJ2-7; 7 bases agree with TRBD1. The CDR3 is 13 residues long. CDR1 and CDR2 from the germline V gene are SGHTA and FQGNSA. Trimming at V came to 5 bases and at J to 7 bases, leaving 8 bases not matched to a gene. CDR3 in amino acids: CASSPRSGGEQYV. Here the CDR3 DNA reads TGTGCCAGCAGCCCCCGGTCAGGGGGAGAGCAGTACGTC.

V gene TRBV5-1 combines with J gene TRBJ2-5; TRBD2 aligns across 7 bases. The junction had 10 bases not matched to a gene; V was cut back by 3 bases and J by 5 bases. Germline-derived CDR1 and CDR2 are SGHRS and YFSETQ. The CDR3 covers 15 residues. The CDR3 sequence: CASSSHLAEGETQYF. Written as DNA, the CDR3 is TGCGCCAGCAGCTCCCACCTAGCGGAAGGGGAGACCCAGTACTTC.

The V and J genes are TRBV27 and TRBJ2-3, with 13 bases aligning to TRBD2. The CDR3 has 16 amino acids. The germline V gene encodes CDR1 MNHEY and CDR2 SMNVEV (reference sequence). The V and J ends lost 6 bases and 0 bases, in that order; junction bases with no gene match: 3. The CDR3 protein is CASRPGLAGSTDTQYF. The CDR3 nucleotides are TGTGCCAGCAGGCCGGGACTAGCGGGGAGCACAGATACGCAGTATTTT.

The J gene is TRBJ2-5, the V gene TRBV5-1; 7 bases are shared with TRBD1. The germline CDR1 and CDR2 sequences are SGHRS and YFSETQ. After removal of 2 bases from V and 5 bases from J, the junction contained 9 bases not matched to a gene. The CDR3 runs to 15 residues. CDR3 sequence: CASSFGDRGGETQYF. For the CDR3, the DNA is TGCGCCAGCAGCTTTGGGGACAGAGGCGGGGAGACCCAGTACTTC.

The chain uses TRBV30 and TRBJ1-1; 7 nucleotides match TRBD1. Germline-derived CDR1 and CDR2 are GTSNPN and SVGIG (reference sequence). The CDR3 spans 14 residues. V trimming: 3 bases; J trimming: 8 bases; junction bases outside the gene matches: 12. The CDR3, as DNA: TGTGCCTGGAGCCTTGACCGGGACAGACCAGAAGCTTTCTTT. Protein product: CAWSLDRDRPEAFF.

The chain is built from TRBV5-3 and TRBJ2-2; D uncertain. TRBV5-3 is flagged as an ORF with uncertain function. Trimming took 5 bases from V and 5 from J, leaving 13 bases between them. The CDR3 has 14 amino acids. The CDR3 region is CARRVRLATGELFF. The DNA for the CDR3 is TGTGCCAGAAGGGTGAGACTGGCGACCGGGGAGCTGTTTTTT.